The rows below give T cell receptor beta chains drawn from one sample of a study of T-cell reconstitution after alpha-beta-depleted transplantation in children. In TCRdb, the PCR reads were re-called with MiXCR into one record per CDR3 protein. The sample shows 540,000 or so distinct CDR3 sequences, more than 20% of them seen only once. The source was PBMCs, mostly from graft donor cells, collected 360 days after TCRalphabeta/CD19-depleted stem cell transplant. All receptors derive from a boy under two years old who had a stem cell transplant for acute myeloid leukemia, so the T cells may come from the graft donor. Each CDR3 is given with its conserved first and last residue. D genes are given only for firm matches. Some rows mark clone size as missing; the rest say once, few, many or name a class of expanded clone.

d_call,v_call,clone_size,j_call,cdr3_aa,cdr3_nt
TRBD1,TRBV20-1,few,TRBJ1-3,CSAPDAQGAGNTIYF,TGCAGCGCACCCGACGCGCAGGGGGCTGGAAACACCATATATTTT
NA,TRBV12-3/TRBV12-4,NA,TRBJ2-1,CASSFSGFRDSSYNEQFF,TGTGCCAGCAGTTTTTCGGGGTTCAGGGACTCATCCTACAATGAGCAGTTCTTC
NA,TRBV24-1,few,TRBJ2-1,CATSDFHGEQFF,TGTGCCACCAGTGATTTCCACGGAGAGCAGTTCTTC
NA,TRBV7-9,NA,TRBJ2-1,CASSWTGTDNEQFF,TGTGCCAGCAGCTGGACCGGGACTGACAATGAGCAGTTCTTC
TRBD2,TRBV10-3,NA,TRBJ2-2,CAISAGGDTGELFF,TGTGCCATCAGTGCGGGGGGGGACACCGGGGAGCTGTTTTTT
NA,TRBV7-9,few,TRBJ2-7,CASSSRLSYEQYF,TGTGCCAGCAGCTCCCGACTGTCCTACGAGCAGTACTTC
TRBD1,TRBV5-1,few,TRBJ2-1,CASSLGQGSPEQFF,TGCGCCAGCAGCTTGGGACAGGGGAGTCCGGAGCAGTTCTTC
TRBD2,TRBV4-3,NA,TRBJ2-2,CASSQDVAGGITGELFF,TGCGCCAGCAGCCAAGACGTAGCGGGGGGAATCACCGGGGAGCTGTTTTTT
TRBD2,TRBV15,NA,TRBJ2-5,CATSGGLAVPETQYF,TGTGCCACCAGCGGGGGACTAGCGGTCCCAGAGACCCAGTACTTC
NA,TRBV4-3,NA,TRBJ2-2,CASSQAGAGWRTGELFF,TGCGCCAGCAGCCAAGCAGGGGCAGGGTGGCGGACCGGGGAGCTGTTTTTT
NA,TRBV12-3/TRBV12-4,many,TRBJ1-5,CASSLVQIQPQHF,TGTGCCAGCAGTTTAGTCCAAATTCAGCCCCAGCATTTT
TRBD1,TRBV20-1,NA,TRBJ1-1,CCARDGQGRSGTEAFF,TGCTGTGCTAGAGACGGACAGGGGCGATCCGGCACTGAAGCTTTCTTT
NA,TRBV7-2,few,TRBJ2-1,CASPKESNEQFF,TGTGCCAGCCCAAAAGAGAGCAATGAGCAGTTCTTC
NA,TRBV20-1,NA,TRBJ1-1,CSASRQDLLGDEAFF,TGCAGTGCTAGTAGGCAGGACCTCCTCGGGGATGAAGCTTTCTTT
TRBD1,TRBV12-3/TRBV12-4,NA,TRBJ2-5,CASSPGQGRRKETQYF,TGTGCCAGCAGTCCTGGACAGGGAAGGAGGAAGGAGACCCAGTACTTC
NA,TRBV20-1,few,TRBJ2-7,CSARDGPTGYYEQYF,TGCAGTGCTAGAGATGGGCCGACCGGCTACTACGAGCAGTACTTC
NA,TRBV6-4,many,TRBJ2-1,CASSEGRGEQFF,TGTGCCAGCAGCGAGGGGCGCGGTGAGCAGTTCTTC
TRBD1,TRBV20-1,few,TRBJ1-6,CSARDPTGDSPLHF,TGCAGTGCTAGAGATCCGACAGGGGATTCACCCCTCCACTTT
NA,TRBV29-1,NA,TRBJ1-5,CSVEDGGSNQPQHF,TGCAGCGTTGAAGACGGGGGGAGCAATCAGCCCCAGCATTTT
NA,TRBV5-6,many,TRBJ2-1,CASSLRWGGGNEQFF,TGTGCCAGCAGCTTAAGGTGGGGGGGCGGCAATGAGCAGTTCTTC
TRBD2,TRBV20-1,few,TRBJ2-2,CSAPSGGAYGELFF,TGCAGTGCCCCTAGCGGGGGGGCTTACGGGGAGCTGTTTTTT
NA,TRBV20-1,many,TRBJ2-1,CSAWGLSEQFF,TGCAGTGCTTGGGGGCTCAGCGAGCAGTTCTTC
TRBD2,TRBV9,NA,TRBJ2-7,CASSASGGPGDEQYF,TGTGCCAGCAGTGCCAGCGGGGGCCCGGGGGACGAGCAGTACTTC
NA,TRBV29-1,many,TRBJ1-2,CSVATGGRYGYTF,TGCAGCGTTGCTACGGGGGGGAGATATGGCTACACCTTC
NA,TRBV20-1,NA,TRBJ1-2,CSAATGKVGGYTF,TGCAGTGCCGCGACAGGAAAGGTCGGGGGCTACACCTTC
TRBD2,TRBV12-3/TRBV12-4,NA,TRBJ2-3,CASRGRGLAGATDTQYF,TGTGCCAGCAGGGGACGGGGACTAGCGGGGGCCACAGATACGCAGTATTTT
NA,TRBV25-1,many,TRBJ1-6,CASSEYFLGLRGEYNSPLHF,TGTGCCAGCAGTGAATATTTTCTCGGTCTGAGGGGCGAGTATAATTCACCCCTCCACTTT
TRBD1,TRBV24-1,NA,TRBJ2-1,CATSDFRTGGNEQFF,TGTGCCACCAGTGATTTTAGGACAGGGGGAAATGAGCAGTTCTTC